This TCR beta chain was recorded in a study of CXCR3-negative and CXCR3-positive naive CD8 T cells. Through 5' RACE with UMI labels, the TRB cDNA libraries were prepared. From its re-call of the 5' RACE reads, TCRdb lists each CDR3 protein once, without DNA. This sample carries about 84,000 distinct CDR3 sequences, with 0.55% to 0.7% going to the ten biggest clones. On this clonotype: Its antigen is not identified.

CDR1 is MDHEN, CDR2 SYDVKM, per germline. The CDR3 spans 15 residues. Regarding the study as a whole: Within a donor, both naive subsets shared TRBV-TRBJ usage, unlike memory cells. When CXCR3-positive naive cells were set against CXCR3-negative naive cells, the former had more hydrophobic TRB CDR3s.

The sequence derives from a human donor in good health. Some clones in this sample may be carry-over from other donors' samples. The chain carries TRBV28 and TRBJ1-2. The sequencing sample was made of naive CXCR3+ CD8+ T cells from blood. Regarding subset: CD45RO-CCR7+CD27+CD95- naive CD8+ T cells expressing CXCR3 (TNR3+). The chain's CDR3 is CASSRALRTRYGYTF.